The clone carrying this T cell receptor (delta chain) was counted at least ten times. TCRdb reapplied CATT to the multiplex PCR reads. Of about 89,000 delta-chain clones detected, roughly 1.4% appear once; the ten largest clones hold about 10%. The data were taken from a study of γδ T cells in repeated Plasmodium falciparum infection. Flow sorting of PBMC yielded separate Vgamma9/Vdelta2+ and Vdelta2-negative gammadelta T cell populations for bulk repertoire analysis. The CDR3 spans 22 residues. Germline V CDR1 and CDR2: GEAIGNYY, EKD. V dropped 3 bases and J dropped 0; count of bases not matched to a gene: 27.

V usage is TRDV2 and J usage is TRDJ1; 7 bases map to TRDD3. The sequencing input was gamma-delta T cells from blood. The clonotype originates from a pool of human donors (malaria-infected and uninfected, not separated). The CDR3 region has the DNA TGTGCCTGTGACCGGTTTTCCTTGCGACGCGGTGCTGGGGGCCTGTACACCGATAAACTCATCTTT. Its protein is CACDRFSLRRGAGGLYTDKLIF.